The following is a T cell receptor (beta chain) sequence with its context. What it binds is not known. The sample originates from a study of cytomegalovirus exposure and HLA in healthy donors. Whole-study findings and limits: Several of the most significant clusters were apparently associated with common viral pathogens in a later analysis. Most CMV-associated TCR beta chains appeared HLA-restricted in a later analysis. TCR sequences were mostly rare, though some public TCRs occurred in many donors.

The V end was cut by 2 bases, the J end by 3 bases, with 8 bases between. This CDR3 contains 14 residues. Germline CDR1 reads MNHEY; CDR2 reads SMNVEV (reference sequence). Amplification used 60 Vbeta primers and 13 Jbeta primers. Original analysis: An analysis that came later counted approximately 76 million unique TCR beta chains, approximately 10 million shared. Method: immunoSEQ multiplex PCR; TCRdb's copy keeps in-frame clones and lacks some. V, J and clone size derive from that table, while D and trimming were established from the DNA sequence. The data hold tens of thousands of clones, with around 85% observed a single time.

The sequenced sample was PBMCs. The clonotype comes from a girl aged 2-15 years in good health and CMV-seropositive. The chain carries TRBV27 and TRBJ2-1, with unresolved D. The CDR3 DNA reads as TGTGCCAGCAGTTTAGGGCAGGTCTACAATGAGCAGTTCTTC. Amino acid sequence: CASSLGQVYNEQFF.